The 11 T cell receptor beta chains below were found in one sample sequenced in a study of vaccination and CD4 T cells after COVID-19. Treatment in this sample: roughly ten-day PBMC culture with coronavirus spike peptide pools or control peptides (ViraFEST assay). No antigen has been assigned to these receptors. Cultured CD4+ T-cell DNA underwent Oncomine TCR Beta short-read sequencing. TCRdb fed the PCR reads into MiXCR, producing one record per CDR3 protein. The profile shows 15,000 to 20,000 distinct CDR3 sequences, roughly three fifths of them singletons. Sequencing was carried out using CD4+ T cells from blood, cultured in vitro. These receptors originate from a human donor who had recovered from COVID-19.

The V call is TRBV6-2 or TRBV6-3, the J call TRBJ2-4, with D tentatively TRBD2 (6 bases). V was cut by 7 bases and J by 7 bases, with 17 bases left in between. Germline loops: CDR1 MNHEY, CDR2 SVGEGT. CDR3 size: 14 residues. CDR3 nucleotide sequence: TGTGCCAGCAATAACCCGGGACTCGGGAACATTCAGTACTTC. Translation: CASNNPGLGNIQYF.

This clonotype was seen a handful of times. The chain couples TRBV25-1 to TRBJ1-2; tentative D call: TRBD1 (6 bases). This CDR3 comprises 15 residues. The ends were cut back, 4 bases at V and 0 bases at J, with 12 bases in the middle. Germline-derived CDR1 and CDR2 are MGHDK and SYGVNS. The CDR3 sequence: CASSVSGAANYGYTF. The CDR3 DNA sequence: TGTGCCAGCAGTGTGTCAGGGGCAGCTAACTATGGCTACACCTTC.

The CDR3 here is CASSPPSASSYNEQFF. For the CDR3, the DNA is TGTGCCAGCTCACCCCCTAGCGCCAGCTCCTACAATGAGCAGTTCTTC. The rearrangement links TRBV18 to TRBJ2-1; D may be TRBD2 (6 bases). The CDR3 is made up of 16 amino acids. From germline, CDR1 is KGHSH and CDR2 LQKENI. The germline V and J ends were trimmed by 3 bases and 0 bases, with 12 bases remaining between them.

The chain is built from TRBV6-2 or TRBV6-3 and TRBJ1-3; unclear D gene. Trimming removed 10 bases from V and 8 bases from J, with 21 bases in between. The germline CDR1 and CDR2 sequences are MNHEY and SVGEGT. The length of the CDR3 is 14 residues. As DNA, the CDR3 is TGTGCCACCATGGTTCTTCGAAGGAGAGACACCATATATTTT. This codes for CATMVLRRRDTIYF.

The DNA for the CDR3 is TGTGCCAGCAACCCCAGGCGGGGGGTAGGAGGAGAGACCCAGTACTTC. This gives the protein CASNPRRGVGGETQYF. This chain connects TRBV2 to TRBJ2-5; 8 nucleotides align to TRBD2. Germline values: CDR1 SNHLY, CDR2 FYNNEI. The CDR3 runs 16 residues. Trimming cost V 7 bases and J 4 bases; bases outside gene matches: 14.

The J gene is TRBJ2-1, the V gene TRBV7-2; TRBD1 aligns across 8 bases. V lost 5 bases and J lost 4; bases outside the gene matches: 10. The CDR3 runs 16 residues. Germline V gene data show CDR1 as SGHTA and CDR2 as FQGNSA. This CDR3 is CASSARHRGVYNEQFF. The CDR3 bases are TGTGCCAGCAGCGCACGTCACAGGGGGGTTTACAATGAGCAGTTCTTC.

This sequence joins TRBV7-9 and TRBJ2-1, with 7 bases fitting TRBD2. Germline-derived CDR1 and CDR2 are SEHNR and FQNEAQ (reference sequence). Germline trimming cut 6 bases from V and 2 bases from J; bases unmatched to any gene: 4. The CDR3 sequence is 14 residues long. CDR3 bases: TGTGCCAGCAGTCCCGGGACTACCTACAATGAGCAGTTCTTC. Translated, it gives CASSPGTTYNEQFF.

This sequence joins TRBV19 and TRBJ2-3; the D gene is possibly TRBD2 (6 bases). The CDR3 runs 13 residues. The V gene lost 5 bases and the J gene lost 4 bases, with 10 bases spanning the gap. Germline V gene data show CDR1 as LNHDA and CDR2 as SQIVND (reference sequence). The CDR3 sequence is CASSLREADTQYF. The CDR3 DNA sequence: TGTGCCAGTAGTCTGAGGGAGGCAGATACGCAGTATTTT.

This chain uses TRBV6-1 with TRBJ2-3, with TRBD1 identical over 8 bases. This CDR3 is built from 17 residues. V shed 6 bases, J shed 1 base, and the junction held 12 bases outside the gene matches. Germline V gives CDR1 MNHNS, CDR2 SASEGT. The CDR3 nucleotides are TGTGCCAGCAGAAAAAGAGGACAGGGAAAGGGCACAGATACGCAGTATTTT. This codes for CASRKRGQGKGTDTQYF.

This clonotype was observed a handful of times. V usage is TRBV20-1 and J usage is TRBJ1-2; D is uncertain. The V and J ends lost 5 bases and 7 bases respectively, with 14 bases between them. The CDR3 sequence is 12 residues long. Germline CDR1 and CDR2: DFQATT and SNEGSKA (reference sequence). DNA for the CDR3: TGCAGTGCTCTGATAGACTATAGTGGCTACACCTTC. This codes for CSALIDYSGYTF.

CDR3 loop: CASSYRQGGDSPLHF. The CDR3, as DNA: TGTGCCAGCAGTTACCGGCAGGGGGGGGATTCACCCCTCCACTTT. V usage is TRBV6-2 or TRBV6-3 and J usage is TRBJ1-6, with 7 nucleotides matching TRBD1. This CDR3 is built from 15 residues. Germline trimming cut 2 bases from V and 8 bases from J; bases unmatched to any gene: 6. Germline CDR1 MNHEY, CDR2 SVGEGT.